Following are 2 T cell receptor beta chains from one sample sequenced in a study of metastatic and nonmetastatic thyroid tumors. Using MiXCR, TCRdb re-called clones from the PCR reads. The sample lists 11,000 or so clones, around 30% occurring once. Thyroid surgery was performed in patients who had received no treatment beforehand. Sequencing was done on a sample of tumor tissue. All receptors derive from a female donor with papillary thyroid cancer or a benign thyroid nodule (not recorded which). Some clones in this sample may be carry-over from other donors' samples.

This clone is judged medium-sized (0.01 to 0.1%). The chain uses TRBV20-1 and TRBJ2-3; the match to TRBD2 covers 13 bases. The CDR3 is 16 amino acids. The trim removed 1 base at V and 3 bases at J, leaving 4 bases unmatched. Germline CDR1 reads DFQATT; CDR2 reads SNEGSKA (reference sequence). The CDR3 DNA reads as TGCAGTGCTAGAGGGGGGACTAGCGGGGAAACAGATACGCAGTATTTT. Amino acid sequence: CSARGGTSGETDTQYF.

By share, this clone ranks as medium-sized (0.01 to 0.1%). The chain carries TRBV11-2 and TRBJ2-1; possible D gene TRBD1, 5 bases. Germline V lookup: CDR1 SGHAT, CDR2 FQNNGV. CDR3 length equals 11 residues. With 4 bases removed from V and 10 bases from J, the gap between germline ends came to 8 bases. CDR3 sequence: CASSSRTEQFF. The CDR3 nucleotides are TGTGCCAGCAGCTCCCGGACAGAGCAGTTCTTC.